This T cell receptor beta chain was recorded in a study of spatial heterogeneity in lung cancer. The overall study: A unique TCR and UMI combination showed up more than ten times in raw reads, on average.

The time point here: sample taken at primary tumor resection. Whole RNA came from tumor, nontumor lung or frozen PBMC and was sequenced without being sorted. Each CDR3 protein is one row after TCRdb ran MiXCR on the 5' RACE reads. In the table there are more than 80,000 distinct CDR3 sequences, approximately 12% of which are singletons. The V gene end was trimmed by 6 bases and the J gene end by 7 bases; junction bases not matched to a gene: 4. The CDR3 is 14 amino acids. In germline, CDR1 is SGHTA, CDR2 FQGNSA. The material sequenced was PBMCs, taken at surgery. The sequence was obtained from a male donor with early-stage non-small cell lung cancer. The chain carries TRBV7-2 and TRBJ1-6; TRBD1 matches at 9 bases. CDR3 nucleotides: TGTGCCAGCAGACCGGGACAGGGCAATTCACCCCTCCACTTT. As protein: CASRPGQGNSPLHF. Based on the CDR3 plus reference TRBV7-2 and TRBJ1-6, the full variable domain is GAGVSQSPSNKVTEKGKDVELRCDPISGHTALYWYRQSLGQGLEFLIYFQGNSAPDKSGLPSDRFSAERTGGSVSTLTIQRTQQEDSAVYLCASRPGQGNSPLHFGNGTRLTVT.